This TCR beta chain is drawn from a study of blood T cells in healthy people across ages. Study details: Per two T cells, about one barcoded beta molecule was captured through template switching.

Germline V gene data show CDR1 as SEHNR and CDR2 as FQNEAQ (reference sequence). The V gene lost 3 bases and the J gene lost 4 bases, with 12 bases spanning the gap. The CDR3 runs to 15 residues. The use of a sample-barcoded 5' primer and a J-beta primer mix characterized a second PCR of roughly 6 to 11 cycles. A single record per CDR3 protein comes from TCRdb applying MiXCR to the 5' RACE reads. The sample has 600,000 to 850,000 distinct CDR3 sequences; roughly two fifths are singletons. The TCR sequence derives from a woman aged 55 to 70 in good health. The J gene is TRBJ2-2, the V gene TRBV7-9, with D possibly being TRBD2 (5 bases). Sequencing was performed on blood. The CDR3 loop reads CASSFRDYFTGELFF. CDR3 in DNA: TGTGCCAGCAGCTTCCGGGATTACTTCACCGGGGAGCTGTTTTTT.